The 22 T cell receptor beta chains below come from one sample, sequenced in a study of Tregs in tolerant kidney transplant recipients. Clones were read by immunoSEQ multiplex PCR, and TCRdb kept only the in-frame ones, dropping some. The repertoire holds roughly 49,000 clones, about 90% seen once, with 0.7% in the top ten. Specimen: Tregs from blood. Receptors originate from a human donor in good health.

The chain is built from TRBV14 and TRBJ2-3, with 9 bases fitting TRBD1. J lost 2 bases, V lost 5 bases, and 26 bases had no gene match. The CDR3 runs 22 residues. Germline loops: CDR1 SGHDN, CDR2 FVKESK. CDR3 residues: CASSESDRGATGYGLITDTQYF. For the CDR3, the DNA is TGTGCCAGCAGCGAGAGCGACAGGGGGGCGACGGGGTACGGTCTTATCACAGATACGCAGTATTTT.

The gene calls are TRBV6-5 and TRBJ2-5, with 9 bases that match TRBD2. The J call may be in error: the DNA end matches TRBJ2-7 better. Germline assignment: CDR1 MNHEY and CDR2 SVGAGI. The CDR3 spans 15 residues. The CDR3 here is CASSYVSSGNYEQYF. Here the CDR3 DNA reads TGTGCCAGCAGTTACGTTTCTAGCGGGAACTACGAGCAGTACTTC.

A note on this clone: An end of the junction differs from the germline gene, which may be a read error. The chain combines TRBV6-5 with TRBJ1-2; tentative D call: TRBD1 (6 bases). The CDR3 spans 14 residues. Germline CDR1 and CDR2: MNHEY and SVGAGI. CDR3: CANSALQGKYGYTF. CDR3 nucleotides: TGTGCCAACAGTGCGCTTCAGGGGAAGTATGGCTACACCTTC.

The chain links TRBV6-6 to TRBJ1-4; the D is unclear. V was cut by 5 bases and J by 10 bases, with 17 bases left in between. The CDR3 runs to 14 residues. CDR1 MNHNY and CDR2 SVGAGI come from the germline V gene (reference sequence). Here the CDR3 reads CASSAPLQIGKLFF. For the CDR3, the DNA is TGTGCCAGCAGTGCGCCGCTACAAATAGGAAAACTGTTTTTT.

V is TRBV10-3 and J is TRBJ2-3; the D is unclear. V shed 8 bases and J shed 4 bases, with 13 bases lying between them. Germline loops: CDR1 ENHRY, CDR2 SYGVKD. This CDR3 comprises 13 residues. Here the CDR3 DNA reads TGTGCCATCGGTCCCTCCCAGGCAGATACGCAGTATTTT. Translated, it gives CAIGPSQADTQYF.

This rearrangement joins TRBV7-9 to TRBJ1-1; D might be TRBD1 (5 bases). This CDR3 region has 14 residues. Trimming left V 5 bases short and J 1 base short, with 11 bases between. CDR1 SEHNR and CDR2 FQNEAQ come from the germline V gene (reference sequence). CDR3 region: CASSRVGGNTEAFF. The CDR3 DNA follows: TGTGCCAGCAGCCGCGTTGGGGGGAACACTGAAGCTTTCTTT.

The rearrangement joins TRBV6-1 to TRBJ1-5; no definite D call. Trimming stripped 6 bases from V and 0 bases from J, with 6 bases between. The CDR3 contains 13 residues. CDR1 MNHNS and CDR2 SASEGT come from the germline V gene. The CDR3, as DNA: TGTGCCAGCAGGGAGGCTAGCAATCAGCCCCAGCATTTT. Its translation is CASREASNQPQHF.

The chain carries TRBV19 and TRBJ2-1, with 7 bases aligning to TRBD2. V lost 7 bases to trimming and J lost 10 bases; unmatched junction nucleotides: 13. The V gene's germline CDR1 is LNHDA and CDR2 SQIVND (reference sequence). The CDR3 has 14 residues. CDR3: CASTILGTNGEQFF. The CDR3 DNA reads as TGTGCCAGTACCATCCTTGGGACTAATGGGGAGCAGTTCTTC.

The chain employs TRBV5-1 and TRBJ2-5; the D gene could be TRBD1 or TRBD2 (5 bases each). Trimming pared 5 bases from V and 7 bases from J, leaving 24 bases between. The CDR3 totals 16 residues. Germline CDR1 is SGHRS and CDR2 is YFSETQ. The CDR3 nucleotides are TGCGCCAGCAGACCGGGACCAATGTCCCTCCGGGGGACCCAGTACTTC. Encoded protein: CASRPGPMSLRGTQYF.

V and J are TRBV9 and TRBJ2-3; 8 bases are a match to TRBD1. Germline V gives CDR1 SGDLS, CDR2 YYNGEE. The CDR3 sequence is 16 residues long. J gave up 2 bases and V 0 bases, and 5 bases lay outside the gene matches. The DNA for the CDR3 is TGTGCCAGCAGCGTAGGACTCAGGGGGCTCACAGATACGCAGTATTTT. Encoded protein: CASSVGLRGLTDTQYF.

This clone is a singleton in its sample. This chain links TRBV5-1 with TRBJ1-2; 8 bases are shared with TRBD1. This CDR3 contains 16 residues. J lost 10 bases, V lost 0 bases, and 14 bases had no gene match. Germline values: CDR1 SGHRS, CDR2 YFSETQ. The CDR3 DNA sequence: TGCGCCAGCAGCTTGGCCTGGGACAGGCCAGGGGATGACTACACCTTC. This sequence encodes CASSLAWDRPGDDYTF.

The chain is built from TRBV19 and TRBJ1-5; 8 positions match TRBD1. Per the germline V gene, CDR1 is LNHDA and CDR2 is SQIVND (reference sequence). V shed 5 bases and J 6 bases; nucleotides not matched to a gene: 9. This CDR3 spans 15 amino acids. The CDR3 region has the DNA TGTGCCAGTAGTTCCGGGACAGGTTTTTTTCAGCCCCAGCATTTT. This gives the protein CASSSGTGFFQPQHF.

The rearrangement uses TRBV11-2 and TRBJ1-2; D might be TRBD1 (6 bases). CDR3 length: 16 amino acids. Germline loops: CDR1 SGHAT, CDR2 FQNNGV. V was clipped by 5 bases and J by 2 bases, with 18 bases between them. CDR3: CASSPRLRQANYGYTF. CDR3 bases: TGTGCCAGCAGCCCGCGCCTTAGACAGGCGAACTATGGCTACACCTTC.

The rearrangement joins TRBV5-4 to TRBJ1-5; 11 bases map to TRBD1. This CDR3 has 19 amino acids. Looked up from germline, CDR1 is SGHNT and CDR2 is YYREEE (reference sequence). Trimming removed 1 base from V and 1 base from J; junction bases left unmatched: 10. The CDR3 DNA is TGTGCCAGCAGCTTGACTAGGGGACAGGGGGTATTAAGCAATCAGCCCCAGCATTTT. This translates into CASSLTRGQGVLSNQPQHF.

The CDR3 coding sequence is TGTGCCAGCAGCTTAGGTCAGGTCTTTCCCTACGAGCAGTACTTC. This sequence encodes CASSLGQVFPYEQYF. The J gene is TRBJ2-7, the V gene TRBV11-2; D unclear. The CDR3 covers 15 residues. Per germline, CDR1 SGHAT and CDR2 FQNNGV. Trimming shortened V by 1 base and J by 2 bases, and 12 bases separated the two germline ends.

The V gene is TRBV5-8, the J gene TRBJ1-2; D not certain. The CDR3 has 11 residues. Per germline, CDR1 SGHTS and CDR2 YDEGEE. Trimming removed 0 bases from V and 7 bases from J, with 4 bases in between. The CDR3 reads CASSLDVGYTF. CDR3 in DNA: TGTGCCAGCAGCTTGGATGTTGGCTACACCTTC. The full variable domain, its missing parts supplied by reference TRBV5-8 and TRBJ1-2, is EAGVTQSPTHLIKTRGQQATLRCSPISGHTSVYWYQQALGLGLQFLLWYDEGEERNRGNFPPRFSGRQFPNYSSELNVNALELEDSALYLCASSLDVGYTFGSGTRLTVV.

The chain recombines TRBV10-3 with TRBJ2-1; 12 bases fit TRBD2. V gave up 3 bases and J gave up 7 bases; unmatched junction bases: 7. Germline CDR1 reads ENHRY; CDR2 reads SYGVKD. This CDR3 is 16 amino acids long. The CDR3 DNA sequence: TGTGCCATCAGTGACCCCTCTAGCGGGGGGGCTAATGAGCAGTTCTTC. It encodes CAISDPSSGGANEQFF.

The V call is TRBV5-1, the J call TRBJ2-2; D tentatively reads TRBD1 or TRBD2 (5 bases each). CDR3 length: 16 residues. Trimming stripped 2 bases from V and 3 bases from J, with 14 bases between. In germline, CDR1 is SGHRS, CDR2 YFSETQ. This CDR3 is CASSLPGTSYTGELFF. DNA for the CDR3: TGCGCCAGCAGCTTACCCGGGACGAGCTACACCGGGGAGCTGTTTTTT.

The chain recombines TRBV5-5 with TRBJ2-2; 9 nucleotides align to TRBD1. This CDR3 has 15 amino acids. V lost 4 bases and J lost 10; bases outside the gene matches: 11. The germline CDR1 and CDR2 sequences are SGHKS and YYEKEE (reference sequence). CDR3 coding DNA: TGTGCCAGCAGCCTCTCCGGGACAGGGCTGGTGGAGCTGTTTTTT. Translation gives CASSLSGTGLVELFF. Complete variable domain (other parts from reference TRBV5-5 and TRBJ2-2): DAGVTQSPTHLIKTRGQQVTLRCSPISGHKSVSWYQQVLGQGPQFIFQYYEKEERGRGNFPDRFSARQFPNYSSELNVNALLLGDSALYLCASSLSGTGLVELFFGEGSRLTVL.

The rearrangement joins TRBV9 to TRBJ2-3; D is unclear. Between the trimmed V and J ends, which lost 3 bases and 1 base, there was a span of 15 bases. Germline V gives CDR1 SGDLS, CDR2 YYNGEE. This CDR3 spans 16 amino acids. DNA of the CDR3: TGTGCCAGCAGCGGAGACTCCGCTCCGCGCACAGATACGCAGTATTTT. Translating gives CASSGDSAPRTDTQYF. The full variable domain, completed using reference TRBV9 and TRBJ2-3, is DSGVTQTPKHLITATGQRVTLRCSPRSGDLSVYWYQQSLDQGLQFLIQYYNGEERAKGNILERFSAQQFPDLHSELNLSSLELGDSALYFCASSGDSAPRTDTQYFGPGTRLTVL.

Worth noting for this clone: Sequence at one end of the junction differs from germline and may be a read error. The chain carries TRBV6-5 and TRBJ2-7, with TRBD2 matching 8 bases. Germline V lookup: CDR1 MNHEY, CDR2 SVGAGI. The CDR3 runs to 13 residues. The CDR3, as DNA: TGTGCCAGCAGTTACTCCTGGCGGGAGGCCCCATATTTC. This encodes CASSYSWREAPYF.

The rearrangement links TRBV7-3 to TRBJ2-5; 7 bases match TRBD1. V lost 3 bases and J lost 0; bases outside the gene matches: 1. The germline CDR1 and CDR2 sequences are SGHTA and FQGTGA. The CDR3 sequence is 14 residues long. The chain's CDR3 is CASSFQGDQETQYF. CDR3 coding DNA: TGTGCCAGCAGCTTTCAGGGGGACCAAGAGACCCAGTACTTC.